This T cell receptor beta chain was profiled in a study of T-cell reconstitution after alpha-beta-depleted transplantation in children. General study points: T-cell numbers and diversity one year post-transplant derived largely from freshly generated T cells. At around two months after transplant, the alpha-beta T cells were reportedly derived from several hundred expanded clones that came from non-depleted graft cells. From surviving recipient T cells and thymic progenitors came the high day-60 TCRbeta diversity observed in some patients.

As to this clonotype: Antigen specificity is unknown.

Preparation of the TCRbeta library used unique molecular identifiers. Each CDR3 protein gets one entry after TCRdb re-called the PCR reads with MiXCR. The sample lists 250,000 to 400,000 distinct CDR3 sequences; roughly 25% were seen once. This receptor was taken from a male patient aged 10 to 17 who had a stem cell transplant for acute lymphoblastic leukemia, so the T cells may come from the graft donor. Here the sequenced sample was PBMCs, mostly from graft donor cells, taken 180 days after TCRalphabeta/CD19-depleted stem cell transplant.

This chain's CDR3 is CASSELMGSGRKGYTF. The CDR3 DNA follows: TGTGCCAGCAGTGAGCTAATGGGATCCGGGAGAAAAGGCTACACCTTC. V is TRBV2 and J is TRBJ1-2; D call uncertain. The CDR3 is made up of 16 amino acids. Germline V CDR1 and CDR2: SNHLY, FYNNEI. V dropped 3 bases and J dropped 8 bases, with 22 bases sitting between them.